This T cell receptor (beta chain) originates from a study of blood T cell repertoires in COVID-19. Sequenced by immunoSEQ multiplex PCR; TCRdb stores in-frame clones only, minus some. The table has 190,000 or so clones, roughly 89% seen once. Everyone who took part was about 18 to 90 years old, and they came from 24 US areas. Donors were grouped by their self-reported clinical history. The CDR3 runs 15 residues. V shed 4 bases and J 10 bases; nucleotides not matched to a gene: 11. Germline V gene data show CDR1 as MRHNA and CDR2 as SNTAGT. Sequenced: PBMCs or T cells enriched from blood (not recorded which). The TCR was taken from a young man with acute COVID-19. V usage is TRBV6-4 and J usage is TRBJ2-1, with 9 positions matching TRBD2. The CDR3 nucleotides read TGTGCCAGCAGTGTGCTCGGGGGAACTAGCGGGGAGCAGTTCTTC. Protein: CASSVLGGTSGEQFF.